This is a list of T cell receptor beta chains from one sample in a study of shared clonotypes between healthy human individuals. The repertoire was sequenced with immunoSEQ multiplex PCR; TCRdb's copy has only in-frame clones and lacks some. Of some 2 million clones detected, roughly 94% appear once; the ten largest clones hold 1.1%. Input material: naive CD8+ T cells sorted from blood. Source of these receptors: a man in his late teens or twenties in good health. Each CDR3 is given with its conserved first and last residue. The order of the fields is J gene, D gene, clone size, V gene, CDR3 DNA, CDR3 protein. The D gene is left open where the match is weak. The size field is filled for only some rows; it gives once, few, many or a size class.

>TRBJ2-2|TRBD2|few|TRBV7-9
TGTGCCAGCAGCGGACCGGCCCTAGCGGGGGCCTCCCCCAGTTCGGAGCTGTTTTTT
CASSGPALAGASPSSELFF
>TRBJ1-2|-|-|TRBV6-5
TGTGCCAGCAGTTTCCGGGACCCTCTGGCCCATGGCTACACCTTC
CASSFRDPLAHGYTF
>TRBJ2-2|TRBD1|once|TRBV9
TGTGCCAGCAGCGTACCTGGACAGGGCGTAGCCGGGGAGCTGTTTTTT
CASSVPGQGVAGELFF
>TRBJ1-1|-|-|TRBV19
TGTGCCAGTACGGGTGATGTGGGGTCCCCTGAAGCTTTCTTT
CASTGDVGSPEAFF
>TRBJ2-7|-|once|TRBV5-1
TGCGCCAGCAGCCCCCAGGGTCAACTTTCTTCTGCGTACTTC
CASSPQGQLSSAYF
>TRBJ2-2|-|-|TRBV7-9
TGTGCCAGCAGAGGTTGGGCCGGGGAGCTGTTTTTT
CASRGWAGELFF
>TRBJ1-2|TRBD1|-|TRBV27
TGTGCCAGCAGTTTGTTACCGGGACAGGGGGATCCTGGCTACACCTTC
CASSLLPGQGDPGYTF
>TRBJ1-6|TRBD1|-|TRBV9
TGTGCCAGCAGCGATCGGACAGGGTCCAATTCACCCCTCCACTTT
CASSDRTGSNSPLHF
>TRBJ2-3|-|-|TRBV13
TGTGCCAGCAGCTTCACGGAAACCTCAAACACAGATACGCAGTATTTT
CASSFTETSNTDTQYF
>TRBJ2-7|TRBD2|-|TRBV11-2
TGTGCCAGCAGCTTCGAAGCGGGAGGGATCTACGAGCAGTACTTC
CASSFEAGGIYEQYF